These T cell receptor beta chains were read from a single sample in a study of OX40 agonist ivuxolimab in advanced cancers. Using immunoSEQ multiplex PCR, the repertoire was profiled, and TCRdb retains in-frame clones only, with some absent. The sample carries about 80,000 clones, more than 75% recorded once. Sample: CD4+ or CD8+ T cells sorted from blood, taken in a trial of the OX40 agonist ivuxolimab. The receptors derive from an adult with an advanced solid tumor such as melanoma, head and neck, liver or kidney cancer. CDR3s include the opening cysteine and the closing phenylalanine or tryptophan. A D gene is named only where the DNA matches it firmly. Where a row states a size, it is once, few, many or the class of an expanded clone; other rows omit it.

-,TRBV7-2,-,TRBJ2-7,TGTGCCAGCAGCTTAGTCGCGGGCCAATACGAGCAGTACTTC,CASSLVAGQYEQYF
-,TRBV7-2,once,TRBJ2-3,TGTGCCAGCAGCTTAGACGCGCCGGGACTGTATTTT,CASSLDAPGLYF
-,TRBV6-5,-,TRBJ2-7,TGTGCCAGCAGTTACCGGGCGTTCCGCGGGGAGGATGAGCAGTACTTC,CASSYRAFRGEDEQYF
-,TRBV6-5,-,TRBJ1-5,TGTGCCAGCCGGAGGGGGGCTGTTCAGCCCCAGCATTTT,CASRRGAVQPQHF
-,TRBV7-2,-,TRBJ2-7,TGTGCCAGCAGCTTGTTAGGCTACGAGCAGTACTTC,CASSLLGYEQYF
-,TRBV6-1,-,TRBJ2-1,TGTGCCAGCAGTCCCGGGGGAGTCGGTGAGCAGTTCTTC,CASSPGGVGEQFF
TRBD1,TRBV28,-,TRBJ1-2,TGTGCCAGCAGTTCAGGACAGGGAGCTGGTAAGGGCTACACCTTC,CASSSGQGAGKGYTF
-,TRBV6-6,-,TRBJ2-3,TGTGCCAGCAGTTACCATTGGCCAGGGACAGATACGCAGTATTTT,CASSYHWPGTDTQYF
-,TRBV5-5,-,TRBJ2-5,TGTGCCAGCAGCTTGGGGGCAGTTCAAGAGACCCAGTACTTC,CASSLGAVQETQYF
TRBD1,TRBV7-9,-,TRBJ1-2,TGTGCCAGCAGCCTCCGGGACAGGGGGGGCTATGGCTACACCTTC,CASSLRDRGGYGYTF
-,TRBV28,-,TRBJ2-3,TGTGCCAGCAGTTTACTCTCGTCCACGCAGTATTTT,CASSLLSSTQYF
-,TRBV27,once,TRBJ1-4,TGTGCCAGCAGGGCAAACAGGACAACTAATGAAAAACTGTTTTTT,CASRANRTTNEKLFF
-,TRBV7-2,-,TRBJ1-2,TGTGCCAGCAGCCCCTCACAAGGTGGAATCTATGGCTACACCTTC,CASSPSQGGIYGYTF
TRBD1,TRBV5-5,once,TRBJ1-2,TGTGCCAGCAGCTTAAGTGGGACAGGGGGCTACACCTTC,CASSLSGTGGYTF
-,TRBV28,few,TRBJ1-1,TGTGCCAGCAGTGTGAACACTGAAGCTTTCTTT,CASSVNTEAFF
-,TRBV11-2,-,TRBJ2-3,TGTGCCAGCAGCCCCCAGGTTTCGTTTGGAGATACGCAGTATTTT,CASSPQVSFGDTQYF
TRBD2,TRBV2,-,TRBJ2-3,TGTGCCAGCAGAGTGGGGACTAGCGGGAGTGGGACAGATACGCAGTATTTT,CASRVGTSGSGTDTQYF
-,TRBV28,once,TRBJ2-5,TGTGCCACCCACCGGGGGACAAAGCATACCTGGACCCAAGAGACCCAGTACTTC,CATHRGTKHTWTQETQYF
TRBD2,TRBV6-4,-,TRBJ2-2,TGTGCCAGCAGCCAGCTAGCGGGAAGCACCGGGGAGCTGTTTTTT,CASSQLAGSTGELFF
-,TRBV18,-,TRBJ2-1,TGTGCCAGCTCACCACTGGGGGCCCACAATGAGCAGTTCTTC,CASSPLGAHNEQFF
-,TRBV10-3,-,TRBJ2-5,TGTGCCATCAGTGACATCTCTCTCCAGGGGCGAGAGACCCAGTACTTC,CAISDISLQGRETQYF
-,TRBV5-8,medium-sized,TRBJ1-1,TGTGCCAGCAGCTTGGTGGCAACGAACACTGAAGCTTTCTTT,CASSLVATNTEAFF
TRBD1,TRBV6-1,-,TRBJ1-6,TGTGCCAGCAGTTGGGACAGGGGTCCCCTCCACTTT,CASSWDRGPLHF
-,TRBV10-1,-,TRBJ1-3,TGCGCCAGCCAGGGGAGCTCTGGAAACACCATATATTTT,CASQGSSGNTIYF
-,TRBV2,-,TRBJ2-7,TGTGCCAGCAGTGAGACCGGGACACACCCTACGTACGAGCAGTACTTC,CASSETGTHPTYEQYF
-,TRBV5-1,-,TRBJ2-7,TGCGCCAGCAGCCGGACTACCACCTCCTACGAGCAGTACTTC,CASSRTTTSYEQYF
TRBD2,TRBV15,-,TRBJ2-1,TGTGCCACCAGCAGACAACGCGGGGTTGGCGGGAGTGTCGCCAATGAGCAGTTCTTC,CATSRQRGVGGSVANEQFF
-,TRBV7-3,-,TRBJ2-1,TGTGCCAGCAGCTTAACTAGCGGAGGAGGTTTCAATGAGCAGTTCTTC,CASSLTSGGGFNEQFF